This record covers a single TCR beta chain. Its antigen is unidentified. Germline assignment: CDR1 SNHLY and CDR2 FYNNEI. Trimming cost V 6 bases and J 5 bases; bases outside gene matches: 8. CDR3 length: 15 amino acids. The source of the sample is a study of vaccination and CD4 T cells after COVID-19. The study sequenced cultured CD4+ T cell DNA using the Oncomine TCR Beta short-read assay. Via MiXCR, TCRdb re-called the PCR reads, giving one row per CDR3 protein. The sample consists of approximately 22,000 distinct CDR3 sequences, approximately 38% of them appearing once. Time point meaning: late sampling 161 to 241 days after vaccination in a few convalescent patients. The treatment here: approximately nine-day PBMC culture with coronavirus spike peptide pools or control peptides (ViraFEST assay).

The sequence derives from a human donor who had recovered from COVID-19. The chain links TRBV2 to TRBJ1-3, with 9 bases lining up with TRBD1. This specimen was CD4+ T cells from blood, cultured in vitro, taken about 7 months after SARS-CoV-2 vaccination. CDR3 bases: TGTGCCAGCAGAGACGGGACAGGGAATCGAAACACCATATATTTT. Encoded protein: CASRDGTGNRNTIYF. The variable domain in full, completed from reference TRBV2 and TRBJ1-3, reads EPEVTQTPSHQVTQMGQEVILRCVPISNHLYFYWYRQILGQKVEFLVSFYNNEISEKSEIFDDQFSVERPDGSNFTLKIRSTKLEDSAMYFCASRDGTGNRNTIYFGEGSWLTVV.